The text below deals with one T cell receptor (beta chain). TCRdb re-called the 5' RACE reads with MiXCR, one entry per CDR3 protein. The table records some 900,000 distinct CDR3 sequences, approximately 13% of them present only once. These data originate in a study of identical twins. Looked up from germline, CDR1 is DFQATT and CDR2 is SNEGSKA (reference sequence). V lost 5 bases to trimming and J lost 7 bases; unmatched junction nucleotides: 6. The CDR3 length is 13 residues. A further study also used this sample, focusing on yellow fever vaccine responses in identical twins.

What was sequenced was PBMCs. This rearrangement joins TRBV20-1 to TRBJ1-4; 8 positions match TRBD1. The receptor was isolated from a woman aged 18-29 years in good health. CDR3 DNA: TGCAGTGCTGCTACAGGGGGGGCTGAAAAACTGTTTTTT. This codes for CSAATGGAEKLFF.